This T cell receptor beta chain was observed in a study of blood T cells in healthy people across ages. J gave up 4 bases and V 5 bases, and 6 bases lay outside the gene matches. The CDR3 is 14 residues long. This clonotype has just a few counts. Its antigen remains unidentified. General study points: As age increased, TCR beta diversity per million T cells fell in a roughly linear fashion. Investigators treated diversity estimates from one million T cells as underestimates.

A J-beta primer mix and a sample-barcoded 5' primer were used in a second PCR of about 7 to 12 cycles. From the 5' RACE reads, TCRdb called clonotypes with MiXCR, one entry per CDR3 protein. The sample shows around 780,000 distinct CDR3 sequences, more than 55% of them seen only once. The receptor was isolated from a man aged 35 to 55 in good health. Sequencing was carried out using blood. J is TRBJ1-2 and V is TRBV12-3 or TRBV12-4; 8 bases align to TRBD1. CDR3 amino acids: CASSTGTGGYGYTF. The CDR3 DNA reads as TGTGCCAGCAGTACAGGCACAGGGGGCTATGGCTACACCTTC.